The clone carrying this T cell receptor (beta chain) was picked up a small number of times. Antigen unknown. The data originate from a study of T cell repertoires in cytomegalovirus infection. Overall study: A matching HLA type, together with CMV infection, was signaled by public TCR beta signatures. The study's findings and limits: Accumulated public TCR beta family frequency recognized individuals carrying CMV together with the relevant HLA. Dominant in the ex vivo response were TCR beta clonotypes restricted by HLA-C and specific for CMV.

TCRdb ran MiXCR on the reads and lists one entry per CDR3 protein. The sample contains around 530,000 distinct CDR3 sequences, approximately 15% of which appear only once. The CDR3 loop spans 14 amino acids. Germline CDR1 reads LGHNT; CDR2 reads FRNRAP. The V gene lost 4 bases and the J gene lost 3 bases, with 13 bases spanning the gap. What was sequenced was CD8+ T cells from PBMCs. The V and J genes are TRBV12-5 and TRBJ2-7; either TRBD1 or TRBD2 may fit D (5 bases each). The TCR sequence derives from a human donor in good health (CMV status not recorded). Some clones in this sample may be carry-over from other donors' samples. CDR3: CASGWDRNFYEQYF. CDR3 in DNA: TGTGCTAGTGGTTGGGACCGCAACTTCTACGAGCAGTACTTC.